This T cell receptor beta chain was recovered during a study of cytomegalovirus exposure and HLA in healthy donors. Findings and limits, study-wide: Researchers reported that a few CMV-associated chains were confirmed in vitro as CMV antigen-specific.

The length of the CDR3 is 13 residues. CDR1 is MDHEN and CDR2 is SYDVKM in the germline V gene. As to this clone: The antigen is unknown.

PCR primers comprised 60 Vbeta and 13 Jbeta primers. Libraries were prepared by immunoSEQ multiplex PCR; TCRdb keeps only in-frame clonotypes and omits some of them. The sample has some 120,000 clones; 81% are singletons. The sample taken for sequencing was PBMCs. This TCR was recovered from a woman in her 30s in good health and CMV-seronegative. The rearrangement joins TRBV28 to TRBJ2-5; possible D gene TRBD2, 5 bases. The end of the DNA aligns better with TRBJ2-7, so the J call may be wrong. The CDR3 spells CASLGEGLYEQYF. Here the CDR3 DNA reads TGTGCCAGCCTTGGGGAAGGACTTTACGAGCAGTACTTC.